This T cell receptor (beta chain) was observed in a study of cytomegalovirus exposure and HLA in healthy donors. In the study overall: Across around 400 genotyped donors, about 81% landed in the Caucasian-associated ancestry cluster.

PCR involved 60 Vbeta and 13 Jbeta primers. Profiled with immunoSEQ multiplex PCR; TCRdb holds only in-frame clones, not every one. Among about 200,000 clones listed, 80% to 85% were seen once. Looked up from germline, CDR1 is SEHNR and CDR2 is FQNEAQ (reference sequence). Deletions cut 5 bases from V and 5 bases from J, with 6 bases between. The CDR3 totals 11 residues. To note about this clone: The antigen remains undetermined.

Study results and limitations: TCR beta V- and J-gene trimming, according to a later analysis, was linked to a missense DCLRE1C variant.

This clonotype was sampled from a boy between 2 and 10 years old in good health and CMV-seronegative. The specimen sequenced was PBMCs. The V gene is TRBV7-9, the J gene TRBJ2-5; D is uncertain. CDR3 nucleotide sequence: TGTGCCAGCAGCCTAAACGAGACCCAGTACTTC. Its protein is CASSLNETQYF.